The T cell receptor beta chain under discussion was sequenced for a study of patients and donors after allogeneic stem cell transplantation. TCRdb re-analysed the RT-PCR reads in MiXCR, keeping a single row per CDR3 protein. There are about a million distinct CDR3 sequences in the sample; more than 15% occur only once, and 5.5% to 6.5% lies in the top ten. The CDR3 totals 20 residues. Trimming removed 5 bases from V and 3 bases from J; junction bases left unmatched: 21. Germline V gives CDR1 LNHDA, CDR2 SQIVND (reference sequence). Specimen: blood, either unsorted or a sorted T cell fraction (not recorded which). The chain combines TRBV19 with TRBJ2-3; TRBD2 aligns across 9 bases. The sequence was collected from a human donor who was either an allogeneic HSCT recipient or a stem cell or donor lymphocyte infusion donor (not recorded which). It is not recorded whose cells these are; they may come from a transplant donor. The CDR3 nucleotides read TGTGCCAGTAGTCCCGGGGGGGAGATATCCGGGACTAGCCAAACAGATACGCAGTATTTT. It specifies CASSPGGEISGTSQTDTQYF. The entire variable domain, with the rest obtained from reference TRBV19 and TRBJ2-3, is as follows: DGGITQSPKYLFRKEGQNVTLSCEQNLNHDAMYWYRQDPGQGLRLIYYSQIVNDFQKGDIAEGYSVSREKKESFPLTVTSAQKNPTAFYLCASSPGGEISGTSQTDTQYFGPGTRLTVL.